A few counts support the clone carrying this TCR beta chain. Its antigen is still unknown. Using RNA transcripts as the source, TCR beta CDR3 regions were amplified. TCR CDR3 underwent first-round RT-PCR with the HTBI primer set. Each CDR3 protein gets one entry after TCRdb re-called the multiplex PCR reads with MiXCR. The data contain roughly 500,000 distinct CDR3 sequences, over 45% of them singletons. Exclusion followed for patients with uncontrolled infection, other autoimmune disease, pregnancy or lactation. Clinical symptoms, serum thyroxine and TRAb, thyroid ultrasound and orbital computed tomography together formed the diagnostic basis. These data originate in a study of T cells in Graves' hyperthyroidism and ophthalmopathy. The CDR3 length is 14 residues. CDR1 SGHVS and CDR2 FQNEAQ come from the germline V gene. Between the trimmed V and J ends, which lost 3 bases and 4 bases, there was a span of 13 bases.

Study-wide results and limits: Blood also contained most expanded thyroid clonotypes above 0.001. Progression to ophthalmopathy was predicted a median of about 6.6 months early.

The sequence was collected from an adult woman with Graves' disease, either hyperthyroidism or ophthalmopathy (not recorded which). Material: peripheral blood or thyroid tissue (not recorded which). This chain links TRBV7-8 with TRBJ2-7; D is possibly TRBD1 (6 bases). As DNA, the CDR3 is TGTGCCAGCAGCTTGATAGGACAGCATTACGAGCAGTACTTC. This translates into CASSLIGQHYEQYF.